This T cell receptor beta chain was sequenced in a study of blood T cell repertoires in COVID-19 (dated by TCRdb to the early 2020s). Describing the broader study: The collaborator samples originated in the United States, Italy and Spain and spanned the acute and convalescent phases of COVID-19. The material from the prospective study consisted of cDNA or gDNA derived from T cells, B-cell-depleted T cells, or PBMCs. Deeply sampled blood TCRbeta repertoires from subjects exposed to, actively infected with, or recovered from COVID-19 were included in the dataset. A freely available public database, intended as a resource for researchers studying the immune response to SARS-CoV-2, is where the repertoires were released. The samples were drawn from two sources: the first 160 participants of the ongoing ImmuneRACE study, and 1,254 subjects contributed by 6 global collaborators. Nearly every sample came with metadata listing a de-identified subject ID, COVID-19 status, age in years and sex. Where available, HLA class I and class II types were obtained from metadata supplied by the sample provider rather than from assay-based typing. What the authors observed across the whole study: The amount of clinical and demographic metadata varied by source and participant and was provided uncurated.

Of note for this clone: Its antigen is still unknown. The record has no base qualities; no much larger clone is one base away.

The collaborating institutions used their own protocols to collect whole blood in K2EDTA tubes. Collaborator samples were shipped for TCRbeta analysis as frozen whole blood, isolated PBMCs, or DNA extracted from either sample type. TCRbeta CDR3 regions were amplified from genomic DNA by means of the immunoSEQ Assay, a bias-controlled multiplex PCR. The original methods were these. The number of nucleated cells in each sample was estimated from the amplification of reference gene primers within the assay. Sequence reads were collapsed and filtered to measure the absolute abundance of every unique TCRbeta CDR3 rearrangement. Productive Simpson clonality was computed per sample as the square root of Simpson's diversity index over productive rearrangements. In its TCRdb copy, this immuneACCESS table keeps in-frame sequences only and misses some clones. Where compared with another copy, unresolved V genes explain less than half of these, and the others have no known cause. V, J and clone size are taken as reported in that table, and D and trimming were inferred from the DNA itself. The sample data list 150,000 or so clones, and 87% of these were observed just once. The ten largest clones capture about 6% of the sample.

Sequenced: peripheral blood. The source is a man aged 80 or over with acute or convalescent COVID-19.

The CDR3 has the sequence CASSYAQETQYF. The nucleotides are TGTGCCAGCAGCTACGCGCAAGAGACCCAGTACTTC. Rearrangement joined TRBV7-9 to TRBJ2-5, with the D gene uncertain. CDR1 is given as SEHNR and CDR2 as FQNEAQ, both from the germline V gene (reference sequence). From cysteine to phenylalanine, the CDR3 is 12 amino acids long. Just the 36-base CDR3 DNA is kept, in frame starting at base 1. Relative to germline, V is 4 bases shorter and J is 2 bases shorter, with 5 bases between their ends.